These 21 T cell receptor beta chains came from one sample sequenced in a study of tissue T cells after allogeneic stem cell transplantation. Sequencing was performed with immunoSEQ multiplex PCR; in TCRdb, only in-frame clones are kept and a portion is missing. The data contain approximately 8,200 clones, 40% to 55% of them singletons. Time point meaning: mouse harvest day 7 after allogeneic transplant. Tail vein injection delivered 10^7 T-cell-depleted bone marrow cells and 10^6 splenic CD5+ T cells. Sequencing used skin. These receptors were collected from a female BALB/c mouse given C57BL/6 T cells with graft-versus-host disease after an allogeneic hematopoietic cell transplant.

There are a few counts of this clone. A read error may produce the germline difference seen at one junction end. Mouse gene names apply. The read falls 1 residue short of the CDR3 end, and the missing part is taken from the germline J gene. This chain uses TRBV26 with TRBJ2-5, with D perhaps matching TRBD1 or TRBD2 (5 bases each). Germline CDR1 is KGHPV and CDR2 is FQNQEV (reference sequence). There are 14 residues in the CDR3. The CDR3 bases that were read are TGTGCCAGCAGTCTGCCGGGGGTCCAACACACCCAGTAC. Translation gives CASSLPGVQHTQY. The entire CDR3 protein reads CASSLPGVQHTQYF. The full variable domain, rest sourced from reference TRBV26 and TRBJ2-5, is NSKVIQTPRYLVKGQGQKAKMRCIPEKGHPVVFWYQQNKNNEFKFLINFQNQEVLQQIDMTEKRFSAECPSNSPCSLEIQSSEAGDSALYLCASSLPGVQHTQYFGPGTRLLVL.

For this clone: The germline and genes are mouse ones. Read sequence stops 1 residue before the CDR3 end, and the germline J gene provides the missing end. This chain joins TRBV26 and TRBJ2-7; 9 bases agree with TRBD1. This CDR3 is built from 14 residues. Germline-derived CDR1 and CDR2 are KGHPV and FQNQEV (reference sequence). The ends lost 5 bases at V and 3 bases at J; junction bases unmatched: 5. CDR3: CASSSPTGGYEQYF. Partial CDR3 DNA: TGTGCCAGCAGTTCCCCGACAGGGGGCTATGAACAGTAC.

In the case of this clone: Gene and germline names: mouse. The read halts 1 residue ahead of the CDR3 end, with the missing end drawn from the germline J gene. The V call is TRBV3, the J call TRBJ2-5, with a possible D match to TRBD2 (6 bases). CDR1 and CDR2 from the germline V gene are SNHLY and FYNGKV (reference sequence). The CDR3 extends over 14 amino acids. V lost 6 bases and J lost 0, with 10 bases in between. CDR3 sequence reads: CASSLWGNQDTQYF. The CDR3 bases that were read are TGTGCCAGCAGTCTGTGGGGGAACCAAGACACCCAGTAC.

Of note for this clone: Gene names and germline match the mouse. The read stops 1 residue short of the end of the CDR3; the missing end is completed from the germline J gene. The chain employs TRBV23 and TRBJ2-7; TRBD1 was called by the table and not checked on the DNA. Germline V gene sequence: CDR1 KGHTA, CDR2 FQNQQP. The length of the CDR3 is 13 residues. The CDR3: CSSSRGQGGEQYF. The sequenced CDR3 bases are TGCTCCAGCAGTCGGGGACAGGGAGGGGAACAGTAC.

A single count supports this clone. Each gene name is a mouse one. The CDR3 end falls 1 residue outside the read, so it is completed with the germline J gene. The chain uses TRBV3 and TRBJ2-3; TRBD1 aligns across 8 bases. The CDR3 contains 16 residues. Germline-derived CDR1 and CDR2 are SNHLY and FYNGKV (reference sequence). V gave up 2 bases and J gave up 0 bases; unmatched junction bases: 4. The CDR3 loop reads CASSLRQGASAETLYF. Partial CDR3 DNA: TGTGCCAGCAGCTTAAGGCAGGGGGCTAGTGCAGAAACGCTGTAT.

Turning to this clone: The genes and germline here are from mouse. Read data end 1 residue before the CDR3 end; the end is taken from the germline J gene. V is TRBV3 and J is TRBJ1-3; a weak D match, TRBD1 (6 bases). This CDR3 contains 14 residues. Germline values: CDR1 SNHLY, CDR2 FYNGKV (reference sequence). Trimming left V 7 bases short and J 0 bases short, with 10 bases between. The part of the CDR3 DNA that was read is TGTGCCAGCACCGGACAGAATTCTGGAAATACGCTCTAT. Translated: CASTGQNSGNTLY. The entire CDR3 reads CASTGQNSGNTLYF.

To note about this clone: Gene and germline names: mouse. The CDR3 goes on 1 residue after the read ends, and that part is filled in from the germline J gene. The V call is TRBV29, the J call TRBJ2-3; D ambiguous. In germline, CDR1 is MSHET, CDR2 SYDVDS. Trimming removed 5 bases at V and 3 bases at J, with 0 bases between. The CDR3 spans 10 residues. CDR3 residues: CASSAETLYF. CDR3 DNA, as far as it was read: TGTGCTAGCAGTGCAGAAACGCTGTAT.

As for this clone: Gene names follow the mouse nomenclature. The CDR3: CASRAGANTGQLYF. The CDR3 DNA, read in part, is TGTGCCAGCAGGGCAGGCGCAAACACCGGGCAGCTCTAC. The genes are TRBV15 and TRBJ2-2; D is unclear. The DNA ends 1 residue before the CDR3 does, and the rest of the CDR3 is filled in from the germline J gene. The CDR3 totals 14 residues. Germline lookup yields CDR1 SGHND and CDR2 FRSKSL. V was shortened by 6 bases and J by 0 bases, with 8 bases between the two germline ends.

In the case of this clone: Gene names are mouse gene names. The sequenced CDR3 bases are TGTGCCAGCCTGGGAGGGACTGGGGGCTCTCTCTATGAACAGTAC. Its translation is CASLGGTGGSLYEQY. The entire CDR3 reads CASLGGTGGSLYEQYF. The rearrangement joins TRBV13-1 to TRBJ2-7; 11 bases align to TRBD2. The read stops 1 residue short of the end of the CDR3; the missing end is completed from the germline J gene. V lost 7 bases to trimming and J lost 3 bases; unmatched junction nucleotides: 12. Germline CDR1 NSHNY, CDR2 SYGAGN. The CDR3 sequence is 16 residues long.

Notes on this clone: These gene names are mouse names. The sequenced part of the CDR3 DNA is TGTGCCAGCAGCCCCGGGACACACAACCAGGCTCCGCTT. Residues: CASSPGTHNQAPL. The full-length CDR3 reads as CASSPGTHNQAPLF. This chain connects TRBV15 to TRBJ1-5; TRBD1 might be the D (6 bases). The sequence runs out 1 residue before the end of the CDR3; the remainder is reconstructed from the germline J gene. The CDR3 has 14 residues. V lost 6 bases and J lost 2, with 11 bases in between. Per the germline V gene, CDR1 is SGHND and CDR2 is FRSKSL.

Points on this clone: Germline and genes here are mouse. Coverage ceases 1 residue before the CDR3 finishes, and the germline J gene fills in the end. Other nucleotide sequences in the sample specify the same CDR3. The genes are TRBV15 and TRBJ2-7, with D possibly TRBD2 on 6 matching bases. There are 14 residues in the CDR3. Per the germline V gene, CDR1 is SGHND and CDR2 is FRSKSL. The V gene lost 3 bases and the J gene lost 0 bases, with 9 bases spanning the gap. The CDR3 is CASSLGGSSYEQYF. The CDR3 bases that were read are TGTGCCAGCAGTTTGGGGGGAAGCTCCTATGAACAGTAC.

As to this clone: The genes and germline here are from mouse. CDR3 sequence: CASSLAGKNSDYTF. CDR3 bases read: TGTGCCAGCAGTCTGGCAGGGAAAAACTCCGACTACACC. This chain uses TRBV26 with TRBJ1-2, with TRBD1 as a possible D gene (5 bases). The read ends 1 residue before the CDR3 terminus; that terminus is restored from the germline J gene. The CDR3 has 14 amino acids. The V end lost 2 bases, the J end lost 1 base, and 8 bases lay between the germline ends. The germline V gene encodes CDR1 KGHPV and CDR2 FQNQEV (reference sequence).

Only a few counts were recorded for this clone. Gene names follow the mouse nomenclature. The read comes to an end 1 residue before the CDR3 does, leaving the germline J gene to fill in the end. The rearrangement links TRBV23 to TRBJ2-4. The germline gives CDR1 KGHTA, CDR2 FQNQQP. This CDR3 comprises 16 residues. The CDR3 is CSSSQSGGASQNTLYF. CDR3 DNA, as far as it was read: TGCTCCAGCAGTCAATCGGGTGGGGCAAGTCAAAACACCTTGTAC.

This clone appeared once. These gene names are mouse names. The DNA ends 1 residue before the CDR3 does, and the rest of the CDR3 is filled in from the germline J gene. The chain employs TRBV15 and TRBJ2-7, with 10 bases matching TRBD2. Trimming took 5 bases from V and 6 from J; bases not matched to a gene: 7. Germline V gene data show CDR1 as SGHND and CDR2 as FRSKSL. The CDR3 spans 14 residues. CDR3 DNA, as far as it was read: TGTGCCAGCAGTCCTGGGGGGGCGCGGGTTGAACAGTAC. Translated: CASSPGGARVEQY. The full CDR3 is CASSPGGARVEQYF.

This clone was counted only a few times. The listed genes are named as in mouse. The read ends 1 residue shy of where the CDR3 ends; the end is completed using the germline J gene. The chain couples TRBV3 to TRBJ2-3; either TRBD1 or TRBD2 may fit D (5 bases each). V was pared by 4 bases and J by 0 bases, with 8 bases between. CDR3 size: 14 residues. Germline V gives CDR1 SNHLY, CDR2 FYNGKV (reference sequence). Partial CDR3 DNA: TGTGCCAGCAGCTGGGGGTCTAGTGCAGAAACGCTGTAT. The encoded protein is CASSWGSSAETLY. The complete CDR3 protein is CASSWGSSAETLYF.

On this clone: Genes and germline come from the mouse. The observed sequence ends 1 residue before the CDR3 terminus, with the missing tail filled in from the germline J gene. The chain combines TRBV12-2 with TRBJ2-2, with TRBD1 matching over 9 bases. Germline V gives CDR1 SGHLS, CDR2 HYDKME. The V segment lost 4 bases and the J segment 3 bases; nucleotides outside the gene matches: 5. The CDR3 is made up of 15 amino acids. CDR3 bases read: TGTGCCAGCTCCTTCCGGGACAGGGACACCGGGCAGCTCTAC. The encoded protein is CASSFRDRDTGQLY. The full CDR3 protein reads CASSFRDRDTGQLYF.

For this clone: Gene names denote mouse genes. Partial CDR3 DNA: TGTGCCAGCAGCAAGACTGGGGGGGGCTATGAACAGTAC. Its protein product is CASSKTGGGYEQY. The full CDR3 protein is CASSKTGGGYEQYF. This sequence joins TRBV3 and TRBJ2-7; TRBD2 agrees at 11 bases. The read falls 1 residue short of the CDR3 end, and the missing part is taken from the germline J gene. CDR1 SNHLY and CDR2 FYNGKV come from the germline V gene (reference sequence). The V segment lost 5 bases and the J segment 3 bases; nucleotides outside the gene matches: 3. The CDR3 has 14 residues.

Only a few counts were recorded for this clone. Gene names denote mouse genes. Sequencing ends 1 residue short of the CDR3 end; the germline J gene provides the rest. The chain joins TRBV4 to TRBJ2-4, with D possibly being TRBD1 or TRBD2 (6 bases each). The CDR3 runs 13 residues. The germline CDR1 and CDR2 sequences are LGHDT and YNNKQL (reference sequence). V was cut by 4 bases and J by 2 bases, with 7 bases left in between. The covered CDR3 bases are TGTGCCAGCAGCTTGGGGGCTCAAAACACCTTGTAC. Translating it yields CASSLGAQNTLY. In full, the CDR3 reads CASSLGAQNTLYF.

As regards this clone: Here the gene names and germline are mouse. The read gets to within 1 residue of the CDR3 end, and the germline J gene fills in the rest. This chain links TRBV3 with TRBJ2-2; 14 positions match TRBD2. This CDR3 is built from 17 residues. V shed 5 bases, J shed 3 bases, and the junction held 5 bases outside the gene matches. Germline V gives CDR1 SNHLY, CDR2 FYNGKV (reference sequence). CDR3 protein: CASSQGLGGRDTGQLYF. CDR3 bases read: TGTGCCAGCAGCCAGGGACTGGGGGGGCGCGACACCGGGCAGCTCTAC.

To note about this clone: The germline and genes are mouse ones. The CDR3 end falls 1 residue outside the read, so it is completed with the germline J gene. The V and J genes are TRBV20 and TRBJ2-1; D perhaps matches TRBD1 (6 bases). This CDR3 region has 13 residues. Trimming took 2 bases from V and 3 from J, leaving 8 bases between them. The germline gives CDR1 GFQATS, CDR2 STVNSAI. The CDR3 reads CGARRDTYAEQFF. Incomplete CDR3 DNA: TGTGGTGCTAGGCGGGACACCTATGCTGAGCAGTTC.

Concerning this clone itself: Mouse gene names and germline throughout. The missing CDR3 end, 1 residue past where the read stops, is filled in from the germline J gene. This chain links TRBV16 with TRBJ2-7; D uncertain. The V gene lost 3 bases and the J gene lost 4 bases, with 4 bases spanning the gap. This CDR3 is built from 11 residues. Germline V lookup: CDR1 SGHSA, CDR2 FRNQAP. CDR3 DNA, as far as it was read: TGTGCAAGCAGCTTCTATTATGAACAGTAC. Its protein product is CASSFYYEQY. The whole CDR3 sequence is CASSFYYEQYF.